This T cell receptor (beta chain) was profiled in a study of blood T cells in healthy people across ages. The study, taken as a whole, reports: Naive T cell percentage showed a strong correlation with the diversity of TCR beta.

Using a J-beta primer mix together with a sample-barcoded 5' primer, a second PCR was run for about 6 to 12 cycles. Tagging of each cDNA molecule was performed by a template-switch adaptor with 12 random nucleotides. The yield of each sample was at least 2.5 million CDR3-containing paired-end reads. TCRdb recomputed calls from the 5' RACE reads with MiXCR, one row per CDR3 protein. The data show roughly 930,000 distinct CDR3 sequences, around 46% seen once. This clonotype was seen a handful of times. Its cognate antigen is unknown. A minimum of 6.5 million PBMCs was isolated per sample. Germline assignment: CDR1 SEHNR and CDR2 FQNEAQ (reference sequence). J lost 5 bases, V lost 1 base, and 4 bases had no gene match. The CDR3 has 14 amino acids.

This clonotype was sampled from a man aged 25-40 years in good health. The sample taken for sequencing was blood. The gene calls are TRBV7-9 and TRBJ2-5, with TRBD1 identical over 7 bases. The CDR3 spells CASSLEQGFETQYF. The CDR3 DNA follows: TGTGCCAGCAGCTTAGAACAGGGGTTCGAGACCCAGTACTTC.